The 4 T cell receptor beta chains presented below share a single source sample, sequenced in a study of cytomegalovirus exposure and HLA in healthy donors (dated by TCRdb to about 2017). Receptor libraries were prepared by the immunoSEQ multiplex PCR assay. For the multiplex PCR, a mixture combining 60 forward primers for TCR Vbeta segments and 13 reverse primers for TCR Jbeta segments was used. The source is immuneACCESS, and TCRdb retained only in-frame sequences with V and J called. Part of the clones is not carried over; for the studies checked, unresolved V genes explain less than half of this, and the remainder is unexplained. Recorded for this sample are roughly 140,000 clones; around 84% of them occurred a single time. More than 2% of the sample goes to the ten largest clones. Sequencing was carried out using PBMCs. Receptor source: a boy younger than 10 in good health and CMV-seronegative.

The V call is TRBV14, the J call TRBJ2-3, with D tentatively TRBD2 (6 bases). CDR3 length: 17 amino acids. V was clipped by 4 bases and J by 1 base, with 18 bases between them. The germline CDR1 and CDR2 sequences are SGHDN and FVKESK. CDR3: CASSLGRTSPRTDTQYF. The CDR3, as DNA: TGTGCCAGCAGCCTTGGAAGAACTAGCCCCCGCACAGATACGCAGTATTTT. The full variable domain, with the rest looked up from reference TRBV14 and TRBJ2-3, is EAGVTQFPSHSVIEKGQTVTLRCDPISGHDNLYWYRRVMGKEIKFLLHFVKESKQDESGMPNNRFLAERTGGTYSTLKVQPAELEDSGVYFCASSLGRTSPRTDTQYFGPGTRLTVL.

The chain joins TRBV5-8 to TRBJ1-2; D gene uncertain. Germline CDR1 SGHTS, CDR2 YDEGEE. This CDR3 is built from 13 residues. The V end was cut by 0 bases, the J end by 4 bases, with 7 bases between. The CDR3 region is CASSLAGSYGYTF. CDR3 sequence (DNA): TGTGCCAGCAGCTTGGCGGGGAGCTATGGCTACACCTTC.

The CDR3, as DNA: TGCGCCAGGACCCTAGGGGACATGAACACTGAAGCTTTCTTT. Encoded protein: CARTLGDMNTEAFF. The V and J genes are TRBV23-1 and TRBJ1-1; a weak D match, TRBD1 (6 bases). TRBV23-1 is an ORF; its function is uncertain. V was cut by 9 bases and J by 0 bases, with 14 bases left in between. This CDR3 has 14 amino acids.

The rearrangement links TRBV19 to TRBJ2-7; 9 positions agree with TRBD2. The CDR3 covers 15 residues. Losses at the gene ends were 1 base for V and 4 bases for J; bases not matched to a gene: 5. From germline, CDR1 is LNHDA and CDR2 SQIVND (reference sequence). In DNA, the CDR3 is TGTGCCAGTAGTATAGCAGCTCTAGCGGGATACGAGCAGTACTTC. It specifies CASSIAALAGYEQYF.